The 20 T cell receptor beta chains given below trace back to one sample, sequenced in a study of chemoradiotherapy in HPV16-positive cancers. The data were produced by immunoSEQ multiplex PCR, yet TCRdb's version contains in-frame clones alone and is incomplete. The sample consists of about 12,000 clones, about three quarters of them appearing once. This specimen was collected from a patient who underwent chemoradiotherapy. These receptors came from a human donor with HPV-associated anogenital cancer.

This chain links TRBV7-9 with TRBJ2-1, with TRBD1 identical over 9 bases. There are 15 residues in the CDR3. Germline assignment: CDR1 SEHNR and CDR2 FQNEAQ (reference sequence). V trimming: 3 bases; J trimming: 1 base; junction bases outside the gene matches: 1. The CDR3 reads CASSLTGGSYNEQFF. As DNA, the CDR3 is TGTGCCAGCAGCTTGACAGGGGGGTCCTACAATGAGCAGTTCTTC.

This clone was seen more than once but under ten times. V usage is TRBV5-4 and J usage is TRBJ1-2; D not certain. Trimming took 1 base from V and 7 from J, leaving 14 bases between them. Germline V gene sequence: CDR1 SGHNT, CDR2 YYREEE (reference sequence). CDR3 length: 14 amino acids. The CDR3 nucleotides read TGTGCCAGCAGCTTGCGCGGAGATCTGGGTGGCTACACCTTC. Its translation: CASSLRGDLGGYTF. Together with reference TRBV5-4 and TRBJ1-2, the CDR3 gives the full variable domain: ETGVTQSPTHLIKTRGQQVTLRCSSQSGHNTVSWYQQALGQGPQFIFQYYREEENGRGNFPPRFSGLQFPNYSSELNVNALELDDSALYLCASSLRGDLGGYTFGSGTRLTVV.

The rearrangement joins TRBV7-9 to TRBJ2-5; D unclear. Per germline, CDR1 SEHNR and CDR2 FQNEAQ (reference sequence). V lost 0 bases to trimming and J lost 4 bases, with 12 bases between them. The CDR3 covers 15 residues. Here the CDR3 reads CASSLALWGRETQYF. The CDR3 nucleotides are TGTGCCAGCAGCTTAGCTCTTTGGGGAAGAGAGACCCAGTACTTC.

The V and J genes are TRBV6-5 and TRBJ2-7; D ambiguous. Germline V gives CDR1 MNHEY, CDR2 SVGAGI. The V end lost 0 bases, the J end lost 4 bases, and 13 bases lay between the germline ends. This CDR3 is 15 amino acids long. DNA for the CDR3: TGTGCCAGCAGTTACTCGATTGCTGGTAAATACGAGCAGTACTTC. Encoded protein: CASSYSIAGKYEQYF.

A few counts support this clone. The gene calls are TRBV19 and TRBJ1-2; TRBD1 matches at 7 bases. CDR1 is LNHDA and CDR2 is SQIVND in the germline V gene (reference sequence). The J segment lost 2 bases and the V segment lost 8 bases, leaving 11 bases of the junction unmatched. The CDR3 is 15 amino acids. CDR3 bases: TGTGCCAGTCGATCTCCGGGACAGTCAAACTATGGCTACACCTTC. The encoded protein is CASRSPGQSNYGYTF. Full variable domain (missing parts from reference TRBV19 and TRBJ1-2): DGGITQSPKYLFRKEGQNVTLSCEQNLNHDAMYWYRQDPGQGLRLIYYSQIVNDFQKGDIAEGYSVSREKKESFPLTVTSAQKNPTAFYLCASRSPGQSNYGYTFGSGTRLTVV.

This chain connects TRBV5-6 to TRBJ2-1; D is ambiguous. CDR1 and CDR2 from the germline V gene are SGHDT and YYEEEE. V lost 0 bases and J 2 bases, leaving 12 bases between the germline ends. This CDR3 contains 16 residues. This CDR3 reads CASSLEGRLTYNEQFF. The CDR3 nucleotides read TGTGCCAGCAGCTTGGAGGGCAGACTTACCTACAATGAGCAGTTCTTC. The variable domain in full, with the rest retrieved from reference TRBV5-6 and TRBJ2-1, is DAGVTQSPTHLIKTRGQQVTLRCSPKSGHDTVSWYQQALGQGPQFIFQYYEEEERQRGNFPDRFSGHQFPNYSSELNVNALLLGDSALYLCASSLEGRLTYNEQFFGPGTRLTVL.

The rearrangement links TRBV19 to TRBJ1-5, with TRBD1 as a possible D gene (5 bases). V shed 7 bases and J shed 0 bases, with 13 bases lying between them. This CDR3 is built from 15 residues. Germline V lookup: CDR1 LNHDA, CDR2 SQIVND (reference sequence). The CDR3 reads CASKETDYSNQPQHF. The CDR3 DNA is TGTGCCAGTAAAGAGACAGATTATAGCAATCAGCCCCAGCATTTT.

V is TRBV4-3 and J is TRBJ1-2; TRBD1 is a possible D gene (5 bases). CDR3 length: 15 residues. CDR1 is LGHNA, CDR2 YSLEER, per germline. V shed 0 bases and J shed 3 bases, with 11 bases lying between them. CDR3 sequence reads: CASSQDLGHHYGYTF. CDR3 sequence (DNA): TGCGCCAGCAGCCAAGATTTAGGACATCACTATGGCTACACCTTC.

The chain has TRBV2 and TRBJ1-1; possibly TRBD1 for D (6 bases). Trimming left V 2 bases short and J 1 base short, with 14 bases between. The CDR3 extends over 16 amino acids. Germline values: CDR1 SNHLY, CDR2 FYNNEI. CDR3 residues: CASSEPGGAGNTEAFF. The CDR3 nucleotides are TGTGCCAGCAGTGAACCCGGGGGGGCAGGGAACACTGAAGCTTTCTTT.

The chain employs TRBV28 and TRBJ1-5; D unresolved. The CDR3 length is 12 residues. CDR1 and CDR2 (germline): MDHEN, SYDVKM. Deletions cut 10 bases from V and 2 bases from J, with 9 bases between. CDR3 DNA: TGTGCCACCGGAGGTGGCAATCAGCCCCAGCATTTT. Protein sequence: CATGGGNQPQHF.

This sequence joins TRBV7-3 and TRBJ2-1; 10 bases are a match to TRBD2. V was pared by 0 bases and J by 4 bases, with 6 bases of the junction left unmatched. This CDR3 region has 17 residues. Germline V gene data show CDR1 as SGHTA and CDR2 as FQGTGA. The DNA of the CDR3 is TGTGCCAGCAGCTTAACGGGCGCTAGCGGGGGTTACAATGAGCAGTTCTTC. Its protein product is CASSLTGASGGYNEQFF. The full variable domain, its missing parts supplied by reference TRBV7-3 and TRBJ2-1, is GAGVSQTPSNKVTEKGKYVELRCDPISGHTALYWYRQSLGQGPEFLIYFQGTGAADDSGLPNDRFFAVRPEGSVSTLKIQRTERGDSAVYLCASSLTGASGGYNEQFFGPGTRLTVL.

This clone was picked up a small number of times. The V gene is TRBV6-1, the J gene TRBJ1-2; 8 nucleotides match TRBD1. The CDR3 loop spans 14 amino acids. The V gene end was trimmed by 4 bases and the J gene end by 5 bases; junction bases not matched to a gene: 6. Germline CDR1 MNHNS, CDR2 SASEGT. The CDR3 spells CASSARGQGYGYTF. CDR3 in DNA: TGTGCCAGCAGTGCGCGAGGACAGGGATATGGCTACACCTTC.

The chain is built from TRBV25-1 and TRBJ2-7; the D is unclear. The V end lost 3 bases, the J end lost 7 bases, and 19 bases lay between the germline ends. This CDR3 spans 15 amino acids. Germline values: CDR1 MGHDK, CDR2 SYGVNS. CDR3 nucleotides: TGTGCCAGCAGTGATCCTGGGTCTGAAACTATGGAGCAGTACTTC. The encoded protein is CASSDPGSETMEQYF.

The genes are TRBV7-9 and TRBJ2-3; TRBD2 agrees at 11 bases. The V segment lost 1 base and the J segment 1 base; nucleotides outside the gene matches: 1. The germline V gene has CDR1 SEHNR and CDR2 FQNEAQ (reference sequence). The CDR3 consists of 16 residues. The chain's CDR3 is CASSLGLAGRTDTQYF. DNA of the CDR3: TGTGCCAGCAGCTTAGGACTAGCGGGGCGCACAGATACGCAGTATTTT.

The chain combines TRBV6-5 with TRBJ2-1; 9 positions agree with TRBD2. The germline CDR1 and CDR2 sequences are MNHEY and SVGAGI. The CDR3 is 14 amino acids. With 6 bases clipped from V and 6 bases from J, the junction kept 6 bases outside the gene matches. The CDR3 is CASRSPSGVNEQFF. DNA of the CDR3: TGTGCCAGCAGATCGCCTAGCGGGGTCAATGAGCAGTTCTTC.

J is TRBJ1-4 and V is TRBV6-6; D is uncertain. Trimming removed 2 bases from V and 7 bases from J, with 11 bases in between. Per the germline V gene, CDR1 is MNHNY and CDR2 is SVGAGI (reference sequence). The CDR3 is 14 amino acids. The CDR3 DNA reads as TGTGCCAGCAGTTACGGCTTACGGAGTGAAAAACTGTTTTTT. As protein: CASSYGLRSEKLFF.

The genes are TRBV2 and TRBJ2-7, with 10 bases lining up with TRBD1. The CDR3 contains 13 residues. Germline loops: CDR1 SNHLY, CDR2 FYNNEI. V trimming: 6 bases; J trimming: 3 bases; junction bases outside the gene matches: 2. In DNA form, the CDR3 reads TGTGCCAGCAGGGGACAGGGGATCTACGAGCAGTACTTC. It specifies CASRGQGIYEQYF.

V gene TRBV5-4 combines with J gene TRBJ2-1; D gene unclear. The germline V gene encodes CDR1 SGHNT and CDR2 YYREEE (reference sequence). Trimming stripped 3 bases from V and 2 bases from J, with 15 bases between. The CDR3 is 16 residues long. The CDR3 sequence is CASSSALPPAYNEQFF. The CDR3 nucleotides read TGTGCCAGCAGCTCGGCCCTACCCCCCGCCTACAATGAGCAGTTCTTC.

The CDR3 here is CASMKYLDPGTEAFF. DNA of the CDR3: TGTGCCAGCATGAAGTATCTGGACCCGGGCACTGAAGCTTTCTTT. The gene calls are TRBV6-1 and TRBJ1-1; no reliable D call. CDR1 and CDR2 from the germline V gene are MNHNS and SASEGT. V lost 7 bases and J 4 bases, leaving 19 bases between the germline ends. The CDR3 is made up of 15 amino acids.

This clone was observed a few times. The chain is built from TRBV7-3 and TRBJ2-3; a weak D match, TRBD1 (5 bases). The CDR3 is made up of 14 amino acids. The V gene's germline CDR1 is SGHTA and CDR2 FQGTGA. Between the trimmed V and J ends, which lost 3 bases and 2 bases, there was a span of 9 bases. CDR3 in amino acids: CASSFSTATDTQYF. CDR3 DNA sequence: TGTGCCAGCAGCTTCTCGACAGCCACAGATACGCAGTATTTT.